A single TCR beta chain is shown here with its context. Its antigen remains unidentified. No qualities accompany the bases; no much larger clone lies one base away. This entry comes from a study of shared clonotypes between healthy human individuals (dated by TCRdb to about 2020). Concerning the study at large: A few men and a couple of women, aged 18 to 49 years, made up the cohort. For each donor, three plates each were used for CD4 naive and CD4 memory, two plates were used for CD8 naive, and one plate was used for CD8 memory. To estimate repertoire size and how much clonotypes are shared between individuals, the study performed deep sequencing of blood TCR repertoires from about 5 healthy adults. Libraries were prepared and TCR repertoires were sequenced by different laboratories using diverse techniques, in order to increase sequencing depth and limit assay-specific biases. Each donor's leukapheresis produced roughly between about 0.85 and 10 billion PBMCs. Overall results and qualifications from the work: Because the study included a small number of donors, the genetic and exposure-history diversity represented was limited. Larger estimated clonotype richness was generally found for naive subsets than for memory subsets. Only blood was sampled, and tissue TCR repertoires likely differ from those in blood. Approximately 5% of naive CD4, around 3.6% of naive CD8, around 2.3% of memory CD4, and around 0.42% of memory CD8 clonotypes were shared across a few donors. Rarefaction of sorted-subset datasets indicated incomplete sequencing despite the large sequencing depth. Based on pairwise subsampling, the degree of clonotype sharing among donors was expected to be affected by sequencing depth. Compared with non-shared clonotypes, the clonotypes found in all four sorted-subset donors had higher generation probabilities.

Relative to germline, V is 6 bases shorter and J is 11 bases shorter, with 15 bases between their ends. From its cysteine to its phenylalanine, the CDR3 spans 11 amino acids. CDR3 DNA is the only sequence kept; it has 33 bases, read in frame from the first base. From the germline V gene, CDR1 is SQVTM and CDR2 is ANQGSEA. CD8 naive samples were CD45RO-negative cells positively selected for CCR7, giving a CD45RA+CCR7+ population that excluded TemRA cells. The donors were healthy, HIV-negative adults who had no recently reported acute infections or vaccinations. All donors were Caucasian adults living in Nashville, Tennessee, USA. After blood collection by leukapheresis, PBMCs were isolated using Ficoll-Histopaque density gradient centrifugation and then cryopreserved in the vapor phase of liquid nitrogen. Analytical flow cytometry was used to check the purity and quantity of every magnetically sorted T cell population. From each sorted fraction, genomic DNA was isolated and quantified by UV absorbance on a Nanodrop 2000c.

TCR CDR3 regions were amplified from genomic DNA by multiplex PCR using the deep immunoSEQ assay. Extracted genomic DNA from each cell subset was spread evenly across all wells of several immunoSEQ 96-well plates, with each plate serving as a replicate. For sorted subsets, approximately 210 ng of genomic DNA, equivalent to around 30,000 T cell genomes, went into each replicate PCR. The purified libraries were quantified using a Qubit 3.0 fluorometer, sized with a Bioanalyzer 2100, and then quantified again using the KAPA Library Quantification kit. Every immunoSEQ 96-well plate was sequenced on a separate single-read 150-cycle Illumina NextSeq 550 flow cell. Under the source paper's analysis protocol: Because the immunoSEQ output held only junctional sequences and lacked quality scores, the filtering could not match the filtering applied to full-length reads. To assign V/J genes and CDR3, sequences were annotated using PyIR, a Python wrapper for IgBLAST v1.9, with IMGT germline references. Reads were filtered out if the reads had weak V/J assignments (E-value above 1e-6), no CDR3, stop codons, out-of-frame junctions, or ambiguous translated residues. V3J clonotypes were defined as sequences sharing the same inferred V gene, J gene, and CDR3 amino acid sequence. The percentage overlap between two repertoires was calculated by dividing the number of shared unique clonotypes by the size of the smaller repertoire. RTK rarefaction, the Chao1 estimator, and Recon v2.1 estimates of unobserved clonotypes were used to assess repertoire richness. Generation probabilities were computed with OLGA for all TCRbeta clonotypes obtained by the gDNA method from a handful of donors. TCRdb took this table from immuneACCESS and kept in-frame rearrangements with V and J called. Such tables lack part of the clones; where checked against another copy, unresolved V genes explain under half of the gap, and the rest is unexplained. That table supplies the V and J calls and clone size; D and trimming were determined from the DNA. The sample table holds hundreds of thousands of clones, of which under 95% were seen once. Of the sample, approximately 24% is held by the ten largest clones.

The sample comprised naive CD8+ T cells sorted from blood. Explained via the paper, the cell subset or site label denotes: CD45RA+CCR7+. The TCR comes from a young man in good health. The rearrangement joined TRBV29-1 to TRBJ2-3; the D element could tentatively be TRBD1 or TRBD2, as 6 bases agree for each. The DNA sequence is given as TGCAGCGTCCGAAGGGGGGAAGTGCAGTATTTT. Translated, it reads CSVRRGEVQYF.